The entry below describes one T cell receptor (beta chain). Its matching antigen is unknown. These data are taken from a study of T-cell reconstitution after alpha-beta-depleted transplantation in children. The study's findings and limits: Recipient T cells and thymic progenitors that survived gave rise to the high TCRbeta diversity observed at day 60 in some patients. About two months after transplant, alpha-beta T cells reportedly came from several hundred expanded graft clones. A year post-transplant, T-cell counts and diversity derived mostly from newly produced T cells.

Unique molecular identifiers featured in how the TCRbeta library was prepared. In TCRdb, the PCR reads were re-called with MiXCR into one record per CDR3 protein. There are 280,000 or so distinct CDR3 sequences in the sample; roughly 12% occur only once, and roughly a quarter lies in the top ten. CDR1 and CDR2 (germline): SEHNR, FQNEAQ (reference sequence). The V end was cut by 5 bases, the J end by 0 bases, with 13 bases between. The CDR3 length is 15 residues. The TCR comes from a male patient between 2 and 15 years old who had a stem cell transplant for chronic granulomatous disease, so the T cells may come from the graft donor. The material was peripheral blood, obtained 180 days after TCRalphabeta/CD19-depleted stem cell transplant. The chain employs TRBV7-9 and TRBJ2-5, with a tentative D call TRBD2 (6 bases). The CDR3 here is CASSRGISYQETQYF. As DNA, the CDR3 is TGTGCCAGCAGCCGGGGGATTTCGTACCAAGAGACCCAGTACTTC.